The present entry profiles one T cell receptor beta chain with its context. Its antigen is currently unknown. This specimen comes from a study of graft-versus-host responses after intestinal transplantation. General study points: Some GvH clones were seen earlier in gut or blood, suggesting intestinal origin.

CDR3 length: 15 residues. CDR1 is GTSNPN, CDR2 SVGIG, per germline (reference sequence). Trimming removed 1 base from V and 11 bases from J; junction bases left unmatched: 10. Sequenced by immunoSEQ multiplex PCR; TCRdb stores in-frame clones only, minus some. The sample has about 96,000 clones; approximately 90% are singletons. The input for sequencing was unstimulated CD4+ T cells sorted from spleen or lymph node cells, taken before intestinal transplant. The chain links TRBV30 to TRBJ2-1; 11 nucleotides align to TRBD2. The source of this sequence is a human donor who received an intestinal transplant. DNA of the CDR3: TGTGCCTGGAGTGCTGGTCCCTTAGCGGGAGGGCAGCAGTTCTTC. It codes for CAWSAGPLAGGQQFF.